This TCR beta chain is from a study of OX40 agonist ivuxolimab in advanced cancers. As for the study more broadly: Ivuxolimab was a fully human IgG2 agonistic monoclonal antibody targeting the costimulatory receptor OX40 (CD134). Intravenous ivuxolimab was administered to patients every 2 weeks at six dose levels: 0.01, 0.1, 0.3, 1.5, 3 and 10 mg/kg. Of the approximately 54 patients in dose escalation, around 19 had hepatocellular carcinoma, about 15 had melanoma, 9 had renal cell carcinoma and 9 had head and neck cancer. In the dose-escalation cohort, approximately 82% of patients were male, and the mean age was 60 years with a range of roughly 23 to 79. Prior anti-PD-1, anti-PD-L1 or anti-CTLA-4 therapy was permitted, and checkpoint inhibitors had been received by less than 45% of dose-escalation patients. Partial responses occurred in three dose-escalation patients, of whom one had hepatocellular carcinoma and two had cutaneous melanoma. The purpose of peripheral TCRbeta sequencing was to test whether ivuxolimab changed TCR sequence diversity and led to clonal T-cell expansion. The paper covers the monotherapy dose-escalation part of the phase I ivuxolimab trial, which included N = 52 patients.

Genomic DNA was extracted from sorted cells for sequencing of the TCRbeta CDR3 region. TCRbeta CDR3 regions were sequenced using the immunoSEQ Assay. The table was pulled from immuneACCESS by TCRdb, which kept in-frame rearrangements only. Such tables lose some clones; where checked, under half of the loss comes from unresolved V genes, and the rest has no known cause. The sample table contains roughly 20,000 clones; only one count was recorded for 80% to 90% of them. 16% of the sample goes to the ten largest clones. Notes on this clone: Its antigen is unknown. Qualities for individual bases were not recorded, and no much larger clone is one base off.

Overall results and qualifications from the work: At doses of 0.1 to 3.0 mg/kg, clonal expansion of both CD4+ and CD8+ blood T cells was observed from baseline to week 6. Which antigens the clonally expanded peripheral T cells were specific for was not determined. In partial responders in the 0.1-3.0 mg/kg groups, normalized peripheral clonal expansion was found to be among the lowest, especially among CD8+ T cells. After ivuxolimab, expanded clones were on average more numerous among CD8+ T cells than among CD4+ T cells. Low levels of normalized T-cell clonal expansion were also shown by some nonresponding patients.

Its CDR3 holds 12 amino acids, cysteine through phenylalanine. The sequence is cut down to CDR3 DNA, 36 bases in frame from base 1. CDR1 LNHNV and CDR2 YYDKDF were looked up in the germline V gene (reference sequence). Trimming costs V 0 bases and J 6 bases, and their ends lie 3 bases apart. Patients with a history of autoimmune disease or receiving systemic immunosuppression were excluded from the trial. Peripheral blood for TCR sequencing was collected from all dose cohorts at baseline, on cycle 4 day 1, and on cycle 7 day 1. Samples were obtained from an open-label, multicenter, first-in-human phase I dose-escalation trial of ivuxolimab. Adults with locally advanced or metastatic head and neck squamous cell, hepatocellular, melanoma or renal cell carcinoma were enrolled in the trial. CD4+ and CD8+ T cells were sorted separately from peripheral blood before TCR sequencing.

The specimen comprised CD4+ or CD8+ T cells sorted from blood, sampled in a trial of the OX40 agonist ivuxolimab. This TCR was recovered from an adult with an advanced solid tumor such as melanoma, head and neck, liver or kidney cancer. Rearrangement joined TRBV15 to TRBJ2-1; the D gene cannot be named for sure. CDR3 sequence: CATSRDVNEQFF. The nucleotide sequence reads as follows: TGTGCCACCAGCAGAGATGTCAATGAGCAGTTCTTC. Here the CDR3 is joined to the reference TRBV15 and TRBJ2-1 genes, and the full variable domain is: DAMVIQNPRYQVTQFGKPVTLSCSQTLNHNVMYWYQQKSSQAPKLLFHYYDKDFNNEADTPDNFQSRRPNTSFCFLDIRSPGLGDTAMYLCATSRDVNEQFFGPGTRLTVL.